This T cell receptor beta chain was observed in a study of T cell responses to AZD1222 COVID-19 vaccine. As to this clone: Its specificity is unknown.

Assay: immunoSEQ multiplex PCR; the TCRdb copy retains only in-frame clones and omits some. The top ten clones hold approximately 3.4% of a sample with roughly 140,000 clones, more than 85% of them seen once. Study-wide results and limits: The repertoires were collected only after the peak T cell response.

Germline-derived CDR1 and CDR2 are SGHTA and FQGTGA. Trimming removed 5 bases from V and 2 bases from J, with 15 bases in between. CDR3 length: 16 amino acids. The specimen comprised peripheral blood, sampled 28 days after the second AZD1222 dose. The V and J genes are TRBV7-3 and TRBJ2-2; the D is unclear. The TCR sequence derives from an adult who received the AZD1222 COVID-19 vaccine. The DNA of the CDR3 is TGTGCCAGCAGCGCGACTTATATACCCAACACCGGGGAGCTGTTTTTT. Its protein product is CASSATYIPNTGELFF.